A single sample is the source of the 25 T cell receptor beta chains below, sequenced in a study of T-cell reconstitution after alpha-beta-depleted transplantation in children. TCRbeta library construction was performed incorporating unique molecular identifiers. MiXCR was run by TCRdb on the PCR reads, yielding one entry per CDR3 protein. The sample contains about 110,000 distinct CDR3 sequences, 10% of which appear only once. Sample: PBMCs, taken before TCRalphabeta/CD19-depleted stem cell transplant. These receptors were taken from a boy aged 2 to 10 with acute lymphoblastic leukemia, due to receive a stem cell transplant.

This clonotype has a handful of counts. This chain links TRBV9 with TRBJ1-1; a possible D gene is TRBD1 (6 bases). The CDR3 runs to 14 residues. Looked up from germline, CDR1 is SGDLS and CDR2 is YYNGEE. The V and J ends lost 3 bases and 3 bases respectively, with 12 bases between them. The CDR3 DNA reads as TGTGCCAGCAGCGCCCGGACAGATTACACTGAAGCTTTCTTT. The encoded protein is CASSARTDYTEAFF.

Many counts were recorded for this clonotype. The chain couples TRBV12-3 or TRBV12-4 to TRBJ1-1; D not certain. CDR3 length: 11 amino acids. V lost 3 bases to trimming and J lost 11 bases, with 10 bases between them. The CDR3 nucleotides read TGTGCCAGCAGTTTGGGGAGGAGGGCTTTCTTT. Translation: CASSLGRRAFF.

This clonotype turned up a few times. The V and J genes are TRBV20-1 and TRBJ2-1; the D is unclear. CDR1 DFQATT and CDR2 SNEGSKA come from the germline V gene (reference sequence). Trimming pared 1 base from V and 9 bases from J, leaving 7 bases between. This CDR3 spans 11 amino acids. The chain's CDR3 is CSARGSSEQFF. CDR3 nucleotides: TGCAGTGCTAGAGGGTCGAGTGAGCAGTTCTTC.

The chain joins TRBV4-1 to TRBJ2-1; D gene ambiguous. CDR1 and CDR2 (germline): MGHRA, YSYEKL. The CDR3 runs to 16 residues. V lost 0 bases, J lost 4 bases, and 13 bases lay in between. The CDR3 DNA sequence: TGCGCCAGCAGCCAAGAACGTCGCTACGGGTACAATGAGCAGTTCTTC. Amino acid sequence: CASSQERRYGYNEQFF.

This clonotype was seen repeatedly, ten times or more. The chain is built from TRBV20-1 and TRBJ2-1, with D tentatively TRBD1 or TRBD2 (5 bases each). The CDR3 is 14 residues long. V was clipped by 8 bases and J by 2 bases, with 16 bases between them. From germline, CDR1 is DFQATT and CDR2 SNEGSKA (reference sequence). The CDR3 DNA is TGCAGTCATTCCCGGGACGCAGCCTACAATGAGCAGTTCTTC. This translates into CSHSRDAAYNEQFF.

The chain links TRBV14 to TRBJ2-7; D call uncertain. This CDR3 spans 14 amino acids. Trimming removed 4 bases from V and 3 bases from J, with 13 bases in between. Germline CDR1 and CDR2: SGHDN and FVKESK. For the CDR3, the DNA is TGTGCCAGCAGCCCATCCTTAGAGAACTACGAGCAGTACTTC. Protein: CASSPSLENYEQYF.

This clonotype was observed a handful of times. The chain combines TRBV20-1 with TRBJ2-7, with TRBD2 matching over 10 bases. Germline CDR1 and CDR2: DFQATT and SNEGSKA (reference sequence). The CDR3 runs 13 residues. V trimming: 8 bases; J trimming: 1 base; junction bases outside the gene matches: 5. The CDR3 region is CSPRTSGSYEQYF. The CDR3 coding sequence is TGCAGTCCAAGGACTAGCGGATCCTACGAGCAGTACTTC.

This clonotype was found many times. The rearrangement links TRBV12-3 or TRBV12-4 to TRBJ1-1; tentatively, D is TRBD1 (5 bases). V was clipped by 3 bases and J by 1 base, with 6 bases between them. CDR3 length: 13 residues. The CDR3, as DNA: TGTGCCAGCAGTTTCACAGGGAACACTGAAGCTTTCTTT. It yields the protein CASSFTGNTEAFF.

This clonotype has ten or more counts. The chain couples TRBV20-1 to TRBJ2-1, with 10 bases that match TRBD2. This CDR3 has 16 amino acids. In germline, CDR1 is DFQATT, CDR2 SNEGSKA (reference sequence). The V and J ends lost 6 bases and 4 bases, in that order; junction bases with no gene match: 12. CDR3 DNA sequence: TGCAGTGCGGCCCCTAGCGGGAGTCGACAATACAATGAGCAGTTCTTC. This sequence encodes CSAAPSGSRQYNEQFF.

The table lists this clonotype with many counts. The chain is built from TRBV7-8 and TRBJ2-3; D possibly uses TRBD1 or TRBD2 (5 bases each). Germline CDR1 is SGHVS and CDR2 is FQNEAQ. The CDR3 covers 17 residues. Trimming stripped 1 base from V and 0 bases from J, with 14 bases between. CDR3 bases: TGTGCCAGCAGCTTAGTTGGGACCGGCCCTAGCACAGATACGCAGTATTTT. This encodes CASSLVGTGPSTDTQYF.

The rearrangement joins TRBV10-3 to TRBJ2-7; the match to TRBD2 covers 8 bases. Germline V gene sequence: CDR1 ENHRY, CDR2 SYGVKD. Unmatched junction bases numbered 9, after V lost 7 bases and J lost 1 base. The CDR3 is made up of 15 amino acids. The CDR3 DNA sequence: TGTGCCATCAAGGAGAGCGGGAGTTCGTCCTACGAGCAGTACTTC. It translates to CAIKESGSSSYEQYF.

The sample holds many counts of this clonotype. The chain employs TRBV7-8 and TRBJ2-1, with TRBD1 matching over 8 bases. The CDR3 is made up of 15 amino acids. Germline assignment: CDR1 SGHVS and CDR2 FQNEAQ. V lost 1 base and J lost 4; bases outside the gene matches: 3. The CDR3 coding sequence is TGTGCCAGCAGCTTAGAACAGGGGGGTTACAATGAGCAGTTCTTC. It translates to CASSLEQGGYNEQFF.

This clonotype was picked up a small number of times. The V call is TRBV7-2, the J call TRBJ1-6; D unclear. V was pared by 2 bases and J by 10 bases, with 15 bases between. The CDR3 sequence is 15 residues long. Germline CDR1 is SGHTA and CDR2 is FQGNSA. This CDR3 is CASSLSLGVWSPLHF. As DNA, the CDR3 is TGTGCCAGCAGCTTATCGTTGGGCGTATGGTCACCCCTCCACTTT.

Only a few counts were recorded for this clonotype. The rearrangement uses TRBV27 and TRBJ2-7; D is unresolved. Germline CDR1 reads MNHEY; CDR2 reads SMNVEV (reference sequence). The CDR3 sequence is 14 residues long. The germline V and J ends were trimmed by 7 bases and 4 bases, with 17 bases remaining between them. The chain's CDR3 is CASKLSGSFYEQYF. The CDR3 region has the DNA TGTGCCAGCAAACTCAGTGGAAGCTTTTACGAGCAGTACTTC.

The rearrangement uses TRBV5-1 and TRBJ2-1; a weak D match, TRBD1 (6 bases). The CDR3 is 14 residues long. V was pared by 4 bases and J by 5 bases, with 13 bases between. Germline V gene lookup returns CDR1 SGHRS and CDR2 YFSETQ. CDR3 in amino acids: CASSGGLLDNEQFF. In DNA, the CDR3 is TGCGCCAGCAGCGGGGGCTTACTCGACAATGAGCAGTTCTTC. Combining the CDR3 with reference TRBV5-1 and TRBJ2-1 gives the whole variable domain KAGVTQTPRYLIKTRGQQVTLSCSPISGHRSVSWYQQTPGQGLQFLFEYFSETQRNKGNFPGRFSGRQFSNSRSEMNVSTLELGDSALYLCASSGGLLDNEQFFGPGTRLTVL.

This clonotype was picked up many times. The CDR3 DNA reads TGTGCCATCAGTGAGCCCGGGGTGGGAGGGGAATACAATGAGCAGTTCTTC. This gives the protein CAISEPGVGGEYNEQFF. The genes are TRBV10-3 and TRBJ2-1, with 7 bases that match TRBD2. Trimming took 2 bases from V and 4 from J; bases not matched to a gene: 11. Germline V CDR1 and CDR2: ENHRY, SYGVKD. The CDR3 has 17 amino acids.

The rearrangement uses TRBV11-2 and TRBJ1-2, with a weak D call TRBD1 (5 bases). Per the germline V gene, CDR1 is SGHAT and CDR2 is FQNNGV. V was shortened by 0 bases and J by 6 bases, with 14 bases between the two germline ends. The CDR3 spans 15 residues. The DNA for the CDR3 is TGTGCCAGCAGCTTAGATCGACTGACAGAGGATGGCTACACCTTC. Its translation is CASSLDRLTEDGYTF. The full variable domain, completed using reference TRBV11-2 and TRBJ1-2, is EAGVAQSPRYKIIEKRQSVAFWCNPISGHATLYWYQQILGQGPKLLIQFQNNGVVDDSQLPKDRFSAERLKGVDSTLKIQPAKLEDSAVYLCASSLDRLTEDGYTFGSGTRLTVV.

The chain is built from TRBV7-2 and TRBJ2-7; 7 bases line up with TRBD2. Germline-derived CDR1 and CDR2 are SGHTA and FQGNSA. The CDR3 consists of 15 residues. The J segment lost 5 bases and the V segment lost 1 base, leaving 8 bases of the junction unmatched. As DNA, the CDR3 is TGTGCCAGCAGCTTAGAGGGGACTACCCTTAACGAGCAGTACTTC. Encoded protein: CASSLEGTTLNEQYF.

This clonotype was recorded at least ten times. The rearrangement joins TRBV7-8 to TRBJ2-2, with TRBD2 identical over 7 bases. The germline V gene has CDR1 SGHVS and CDR2 FQNEAQ. The CDR3 consists of 15 residues. J lost 3 bases, V lost 3 bases, and 4 bases had no gene match. The CDR3 protein is CASSLPSGYTGELFF. CDR3 nucleotides: TGTGCCAGCAGCTTGCCTAGCGGTTACACCGGGGAGCTGTTTTTT.

This clonotype has only a few counts. J is TRBJ2-7 and V is TRBV7-2, with TRBD2 matching over 8 bases. There are 17 residues in the CDR3. The germline V gene has CDR1 SGHTA and CDR2 FQGNSA. The trim removed 3 bases at V and 6 bases at J, leaving 16 bases unmatched. The CDR3 DNA is TGTGCCAGCAGCTTCCAACCCCCGGGACTAGTGTTTGCCGAGCAGTACTTC. This translates into CASSFQPPGLVFAEQYF.

This clonotype was picked up a small number of times. This chain joins TRBV5-1 and TRBJ1-4; D uncertain. Looked up from germline, CDR1 is SGHRS and CDR2 is YFSETQ. This CDR3 has 18 amino acids. Trimming shortened V by 1 base and J by 0 bases, and 16 bases separated the two germline ends. The CDR3 DNA is TGCGCCAGCAGCTTGAATTGGGGTGCGAGAGCAACTAATGAAAAACTGTTTTTT. This codes for CASSLNWGARATNEKLFF.

In its sample, this clonotype was seen a few times. V usage is TRBV3-1 and J usage is TRBJ2-5; 10 positions match TRBD2. The germline CDR1 and CDR2 sequences are LGHDT and YNNKEL (reference sequence). This CDR3 is built from 15 residues. The ends lost 8 bases at V and 5 bases at J; junction bases unmatched: 11. CDR3 sequence: CASGRAGGLGETQYF. The CDR3 nucleotides are TGTGCCAGCGGTAGAGCGGGAGGGTTGGGCGAGACCCAGTACTTC.

This clonotype showed up just a few times. J is TRBJ2-1 and V is TRBV30, with 7 bases lining up with TRBD2. CDR3 length equals 15 residues. Germline trimming cut 2 bases from V and 3 bases from J; bases unmatched to any gene: 7. Germline V gene data show CDR1 as GTSNPN and CDR2 as SVGIG (reference sequence). The CDR3 coding sequence is TGTGCCTGGAGTTGGGCTAGCGGACTCTACAATGAGCAGTTCTTC. It specifies CAWSWASGLYNEQFF.

Only a few counts were recorded for this clonotype. The chain combines TRBV7-9 with TRBJ1-2, with D perhaps matching TRBD1 (5 bases). This CDR3 region has 15 residues. Per the germline V gene, CDR1 is SEHNR and CDR2 is FQNEAQ (reference sequence). With 7 bases removed from V and 8 bases from J, the gap between germline ends came to 23 bases. The CDR3 loop is CASTSPRAGLHGYTF. The CDR3 nucleotides read TGTGCCAGCACCTCGCCCAGGGCAGGGCTTCACGGCTACACCTTC. Full variable domain (rest looked up from reference TRBV7-9 and TRBJ1-2): DTGVSQNPRHKITKRGQNVTFRCDPISEHNRLYWYRQTLGQGPEFLTYFQNEAQLEKSRLLSDRFSAERPKGSFSTLEIQRTEQGDSAMYLCASTSPRAGLHGYTFGSGTRLTVV.

This clonotype showed up many times. This chain uses TRBV5-1 with TRBJ2-3; 13 nucleotides agree with TRBD2. The junction had 10 bases not matched to a gene; V was cut back by 4 bases and J by 11 bases. The CDR3 covers 15 residues. Germline lookup yields CDR1 SGHRS and CDR2 YFSETQ. The CDR3 DNA reads TGCGCCAGCAGCCCCGATCCGGGACTAGCGGGACAGCAGTATTTT. Its protein is CASSPDPGLAGQQYF.